In its sample, the clone carrying this T cell receptor beta chain is medium-sized. They ran version v3.0 of the immunoSEQ assay at survey level. Sequencing targeted roughly 35,000-55,000 T-cell genomes per sample. The protocol was immunoSEQ multiplex PCR, while the TCRdb copy is restricted to in-frame clones and leaves out a portion. This sample has under 20,000 clones, with around three quarters found just once. The sample is drawn from a study of long-term antiretroviral therapy in people with HIV. Study context: A decade or so separates the oldest specimens from the later 2015 immediate-ART recommendation.

This sequence was found in a woman aged 45-59 years with HIV. Sample: unsorted PBMCs, taken 1.5 years before starting antiretroviral therapy.

The CDR3 nucleotides are TGTGCCAGCAGTTTAGTGGCGGCCACCGGGGAGCTGTTTTTT. Protein product: CASSLVAATGELFF. The chain carries TRBV27 and TRBJ2-2, with D unclear. Germline V CDR1 and CDR2: MNHEY, SMNVEV (reference sequence). Deletions cut 2 bases from V and 4 bases from J, with 8 bases between. The CDR3 spans 14 residues.